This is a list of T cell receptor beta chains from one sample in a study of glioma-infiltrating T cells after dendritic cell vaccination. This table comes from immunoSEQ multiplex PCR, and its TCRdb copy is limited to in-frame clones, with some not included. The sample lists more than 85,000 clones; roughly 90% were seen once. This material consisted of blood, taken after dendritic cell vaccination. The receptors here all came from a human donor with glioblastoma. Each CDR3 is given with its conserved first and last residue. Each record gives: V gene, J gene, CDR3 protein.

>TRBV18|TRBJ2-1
CASSPGTGGGNEQFF
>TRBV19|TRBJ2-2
CASLDKGDTGELFF
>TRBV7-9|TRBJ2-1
CASREILAGRNEQFF
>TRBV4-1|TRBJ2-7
CASSYPSRGVNEQYF
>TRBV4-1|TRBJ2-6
CASSPMGQGGTNVLTF
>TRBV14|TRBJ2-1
CASSQLAAYNEQFF
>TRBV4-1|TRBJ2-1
CASSLGLINEQFF
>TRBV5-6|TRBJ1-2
CASSLQGFNYGYTF
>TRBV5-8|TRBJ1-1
CASSPLFSDTEAFF
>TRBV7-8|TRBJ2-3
CASSLGQGGVADTQYF